This section outlines one T cell receptor (beta chain) sequence together with its context. The CDR3 extends over 13 amino acids. Trimming cost V 2 bases and J 6 bases, with 10 bases left between them. The data belong to a study of blood T cell repertoires in COVID-19. Study-wide background: Whether acute or convalescent, the COVID-19 samples came from the United States, Italy and Spain. From T cells, B-cell-depleted T cells, or PBMCs came the material, which was cDNA or gDNA.

In the source study's methods: For nucleated cells, counts were estimated from reference gene primer amplification. The data were produced by immunoSEQ multiplex PCR, yet TCRdb's version contains in-frame clones alone and is incomplete. V, J and clone size reflect that table, while D and trimming were determined from the DNA. Counted here are approximately 300,000 clones, around 90% occurring once; the ten biggest clones make up roughly 2.1%. This clonotype was obtained from a young man with active or convalescent COVID-19. Sequencing was done on a sample of peripheral blood. The gene calls are TRBV12-3 or TRBV12-4 and TRBJ1-1; maybe TRBD1 (6 bases). CDR3 sequence: CASSLRTVAEAFF. The DNA of the CDR3 is TGTGCCAGCAGTTTACGGACAGTAGCTGAAGCTTTCTTT.